Shown below are 25 T cell receptor beta chains from a single sample sequenced in a study of response to subunit inactivated influenza vaccine. TCRdb re-called the RT-PCR reads with MiXCR, one entry per CDR3 protein. The table has 530,000 or so distinct CDR3 sequences, around 13% seen once. The sequences come from PBMCs from blood, collected 12 days after vaccination. The receptors were sampled from a man aged 50-59 years who received an inactivated influenza vaccine.

The rearrangement links TRBV5-1 to TRBJ2-5; D perhaps matches TRBD1 (6 bases). V lost 2 bases, J lost 0 bases, and 17 bases lay in between. CDR3 length: 17 residues. CDR1 is SGHRS and CDR2 is YFSETQ in the germline V gene. The CDR3 coding sequence is TGCGCCAGCAGCTTCAGGGGTCCAGGCAGAAACCAAGAGACCCAGTACTTC. Translation gives CASSFRGPGRNQETQYF.

The chain has TRBV20-1 and TRBJ2-1, with D unresolved. The V end was cut by 3 bases, the J end by 0 bases, with 12 bases between. In germline, CDR1 is DFQATT, CDR2 SNEGSKA (reference sequence). There are 15 residues in the CDR3. CDR3 DNA: TGCAGTGCTAGTGGTAGACACCCCTCCTACAATGAGCAGTTCTTC. Amino acid sequence: CSASGRHPSYNEQFF.

This clonotype occurred a few times. J is TRBJ2-1 and V is TRBV29-1, with 9 positions matching TRBD2. CDR3 length equals 16 residues. CDR1 is SQVTM and CDR2 is ANQGSEA in the germline V gene. Trimming removed 3 bases from V and 4 bases from J; junction bases left unmatched: 10. The CDR3 loop is CSVEKSLAGIYNEQFF. The CDR3 DNA reads as TGCAGCGTTGAGAAGTCTCTAGCGGGAATATACAATGAGCAGTTCTTC.

This chain joins TRBV7-9 and TRBJ2-1, with D hard to call. V was clipped by 5 bases and J by 0 bases, with 17 bases between them. Germline assignment: CDR1 SEHNR and CDR2 FQNEAQ (reference sequence). The length of the CDR3 is 17 residues. The CDR3 sequence is CASSPPRRVNSYNEQFF. The CDR3 region has the DNA TGTGCCAGCAGCCCGCCCCGTAGGGTGAACTCCTACAATGAGCAGTTCTTC.

In DNA form, the CDR3 reads TGTGCCAGCAGCGGAGGCCCGTCTGGAAACACCATATATTTT. Translated: CASSGGPSGNTIYF. This chain uses TRBV9 with TRBJ1-3; no clear D gene. V lost 3 bases and J 1 base, leaving 8 bases between the germline ends. From germline, CDR1 is SGDLS and CDR2 YYNGEE. This CDR3 has 14 amino acids. Filled out from reference TRBV9 and TRBJ1-3, the complete variable domain reads DSGVTQTPKHLITATGQRVTLRCSPRSGDLSVYWYQQSLDQGLQFLIQYYNGEERAKGNILERFSAQQFPDLHSELNLSSLELGDSALYFCASSGGPSGNTIYFGEGSWLTVV.

This clonotype has just a few counts. This sequence joins TRBV7-2 and TRBJ2-3; 10 nucleotides align to TRBD2. Germline CDR1 and CDR2: SGHTA and FQGNSA. This CDR3 contains 15 residues. V gave up 4 bases and J gave up 1 base; unmatched junction bases: 2. CDR3: CASSYTSGGTDTQYF. The DNA of the CDR3 is TGTGCCAGCAGCTACACTAGCGGGGGCACAGATACGCAGTATTTT.

In its sample, this clonotype was seen a few times. The chain carries TRBV7-2 and TRBJ2-6; 7 positions agree with TRBD1. J lost 3 bases, V lost 5 bases, and 7 bases had no gene match. The CDR3 extends over 16 amino acids. Germline-derived CDR1 and CDR2 are SGHTA and FQGNSA. The DNA of the CDR3 is TGTGCCAGCAGCATACAGACAGGGCATGGGGCCAACGTCCTGACTTTC. The encoded protein is CASSIQTGHGANVLTF.

The chain employs TRBV20-1 and TRBJ2-5; D unclear. Germline assignment: CDR1 DFQATT and CDR2 SNEGSKA (reference sequence). The CDR3 is 14 residues long. V lost 3 bases and J lost 2, with 13 bases in between. CDR3 nucleotide sequence: TGCAGTGCTAGCCGGATTGTCGGTCAAGAGACCCAGTACTTC. Translating it yields CSASRIVGQETQYF.

This clonotype was counted only a few times. The genes are TRBV7-9 and TRBJ2-2; maybe TRBD1 (6 bases). CDR3 size: 17 residues. Germline V gene lookup returns CDR1 SEHNR and CDR2 FQNEAQ (reference sequence). V lost 1 base and J 4 bases, leaving 16 bases between the germline ends. CDR3 DNA: TGTGCCAGCAGCTTAGGAGTTGGGGACACGATCACCGGGGAGCTGTTTTTT. It codes for CASSLGVGDTITGELFF.

The rearrangement uses TRBV3-1 and TRBJ1-2, with D maybe TRBD1 (5 bases). CDR3 length: 16 amino acids. The V gene lost 0 bases and the J gene lost 4 bases, with 15 bases spanning the gap. Germline lookup yields CDR1 LGHDT and CDR2 YNNKEL (reference sequence). CDR3 loop: CASSQEGLMLGYGYTF. The CDR3 nucleotides are TGTGCCAGCAGCCAAGAGGGACTTATGCTGGGCTATGGCTACACCTTC.

The chain is built from TRBV6-5 and TRBJ2-7, with 9 bases fitting TRBD1. The J segment lost 4 bases and the V segment lost 2 bases, leaving 9 bases of the junction unmatched. CDR3 length: 16 residues. In germline, CDR1 is MNHEY, CDR2 SVGAGI. The CDR3 here is CASSYRTPDRGYEQYF. The DNA of the CDR3 is TGTGCCAGCAGTTACCGAACACCGGACAGGGGTTACGAGCAGTACTTC.

The gene calls are TRBV12-3 or TRBV12-4 and TRBJ1-2, with a weak D call TRBD1 (5 bases). Trimming cost V 6 bases and J 8 bases, with 19 bases left between them. CDR3 length equals 14 residues. The CDR3 reads CASRSRVSRGGYTF. The CDR3 DNA sequence: TGTGCCAGCAGATCCAGGGTCAGTCGAGGAGGCTACACCTTC.

This CDR3 is CASSRRDDNSPLHF. The DNA of the CDR3 is TGTGCCAGCAGTCGGCGGGATGATAATTCACCCCTCCACTTT. The J gene is TRBJ1-6, the V gene TRBV12-3 or TRBV12-4; D not resolved. V lost 5 bases, J lost 5 bases, and 10 bases lay in between. This CDR3 has 14 residues.

The gene calls are TRBV6-1 and TRBJ1-2; TRBD1 matches at 7 bases. The CDR3 sequence is 15 residues long. The junction had 9 bases not matched to a gene; V was cut back by 3 bases and J by 5 bases. Germline V lookup: CDR1 MNHNS, CDR2 SASEGT. The CDR3 region has the DNA TGTGCCAGCAGTGAGGGTGGGACAGCAAGTTATGGCTACACCTTC. Residues: CASSEGGTASYGYTF.

The rearrangement links TRBV11-2 to TRBJ2-1; 10 bases match TRBD2. This CDR3 is 17 amino acids long. The V segment lost 5 bases and the J segment 6 bases; nucleotides outside the gene matches: 13. CDR1 is SGHAT and CDR2 is FQNNGV in the germline V gene. CDR3 protein: CASSPSLGGTSVNEQFF. The DNA for the CDR3 is TGTGCCAGCAGCCCGTCCCTAGGCGGGACTAGCGTCAATGAGCAGTTCTTC.

The chain has TRBV4-1 and TRBJ2-7; TRBD1 matches at 8 bases. Germline V gene data show CDR1 as MGHRA and CDR2 as YSYEKL. V dropped 0 bases and J dropped 3; count of bases not matched to a gene: 4. This CDR3 is 15 amino acids long. CDR3 in amino acids: CASSQEGQDGYEQYF. The CDR3 DNA reads TGCGCCAGCAGCCAAGAGGGACAGGACGGCTACGAGCAGTACTTC.

Ten or more counts support this clonotype. The chain has TRBV6-5 and TRBJ1-6; D ambiguous. V gave up 0 bases and J gave up 6 bases, with 9 bases separating them. The CDR3 sequence is 15 residues long. CDR1 and CDR2 (germline): MNHEY, SVGAGI. CDR3 sequence: CASSYSVQLNSPLHF. CDR3 nucleotides: TGTGCCAGCAGTTACTCCGTTCAGCTTAATTCACCCCTCCACTTT.

With regard to this clonotype: One end of the junction fails to match germline, which may point to a read error. V is TRBV12-3 or TRBV12-4 and J is TRBJ2-5; the D gene is possibly TRBD1 (6 bases). The CDR3 runs 13 residues. The CDR3 bases are TGTGCCAGCAGTTCCCTGGTTGCAGGGGCTAATGACTTC. Translating gives CASSSLVAGANDF.

This clonotype was seen more than once but under ten times. V is TRBV6-1 and J is TRBJ2-1, with 12 bases identical to TRBD2. This CDR3 has 18 amino acids. Germline loops: CDR1 MNHNS, CDR2 SASEGT. Unmatched junction bases numbered 7, after V lost 4 bases and J lost 0 bases. The CDR3 sequence: CASSAGLAGYTSYNEQFF. DNA of the CDR3: TGTGCCAGCAGTGCGGGACTAGCGGGTTACACCTCCTACAATGAGCAGTTCTTC.

This clonotype was seen a handful of times. This chain uses TRBV5-6 with TRBJ2-2, with 7 bases lining up with TRBD2. The length of the CDR3 is 16 residues. Germline loops: CDR1 SGHDT, CDR2 YYEEEE. V trimming: 2 bases; J trimming: 4 bases; junction bases outside the gene matches: 8. The CDR3 region is CASSLVLGGTTGELFF. In DNA, the CDR3 is TGTGCCAGCAGCTTAGTTTTGGGGGGGACCACCGGGGAGCTGTTTTTT.

The chain has TRBV21-1 and TRBJ2-2; no DNA check was done on the table's D call, TRBD1. TRBV21-1 is a recognized pseudogene. The CDR3 spans 16 residues. CDR3 sequence reads: CASSKMGQGTTGELFF. DNA for the CDR3: TGTGCCAGCAGCAAGATGGGACAGGGGACCACCGGGGAGCTGTTTTTT.

This clonotype was detected a few times. This rearrangement joins TRBV2 to TRBJ1-1; D is perhaps TRBD1 (5 bases). The V gene's germline CDR1 is SNHLY and CDR2 FYNNEI. This CDR3 has 13 amino acids. V lost 5 bases and J 11 bases, leaving 18 bases between the germline ends. CDR3 sequence (DNA): TGTGCCAGCAGTTATCCCGGGACTGCGGTGGCTTTCTTT. It is translated as CASSYPGTAVAFF.

The sample holds a few counts of this clonotype. This sequence joins TRBV6-5 and TRBJ1-3, with D perhaps TRBD1 (6 bases). The CDR3 is 17 residues long. Trimming shortened V by 2 bases and J by 0 bases, and 14 bases separated the two germline ends. Germline-derived CDR1 and CDR2 are MNHEY and SVGAGI. The CDR3 loop is CASSYQSPDSSGNTIYF. CDR3 sequence (DNA): TGTGCCAGCAGTTACCAGTCCCCGGACAGCTCTGGAAACACCATATATTTT.

Ten or more counts support this clonotype. The chain employs TRBV5-1 and TRBJ2-1; 10 nucleotides match TRBD1. The CDR3 runs to 15 residues. In germline, CDR1 is SGHRS, CDR2 YFSETQ. Trimming cost V 1 base and J 6 bases; bases outside gene matches: 4. The chain's CDR3 is CASSLRTGGSNEQFF. DNA for the CDR3: TGCGCCAGCAGCTTGAGGACAGGGGGTTCCAATGAGCAGTTCTTC.

The chain uses TRBV19 and TRBJ2-7; D is undetermined. The CDR3 contains 12 residues. Germline V gene sequence: CDR1 LNHDA, CDR2 SQIVND (reference sequence). The V and J ends lost 8 bases and 0 bases respectively, with 8 bases between them. The CDR3 reads CASLGSSYEQYF. CDR3 nucleotides: TGTGCCAGTCTGGGTAGCTCCTACGAGCAGTACTTC.